Listed below are T cell receptor beta chains from one sample, sequenced in a study of blood T cell repertoires in COVID-19. This table comes from immunoSEQ multiplex PCR, and its TCRdb copy is limited to in-frame clones, with some not included. The sample gives approximately 260,000 clones, 80% to 85% of which show up once; roughly 3.2% is in the top ten. Sequenced: PBMCs or T cells enriched from blood (not recorded which). The receptors stem from a man between 50 and 59 years old who had recovered from COVID-19. CDR3s include the opening cysteine and the closing phenylalanine or tryptophan. A D gene is named only where the DNA matches it firmly. Clone sizes are given selectively: once, few, many, or a class where the clone is expanded.

J,V,D,size,DNA,CDR3
TRBJ2-2,TRBV5-4,TRBD1,NA,TGTGCCAGCGGGCCAGGGGGCTTTAACACCGGGGAGCTGTTTTTT,CASGPGGFNTGELFF
TRBJ2-7,TRBV3-1/TRBV3-2,TRBD2,NA,TGTGCCAGCAGCCAAGATTCGGTAGCGGGCGAGCAGTACTTC,CASSQDSVAGEQYF
TRBJ2-7,TRBV25-1,NA,NA,TGTGCCAGCAAACTAGGGGGGGGCGAGCAGTACTTC,CASKLGGGEQYF
TRBJ2-3,TRBV19,TRBD1,NA,TGTGCCAGTAGTAGGACAGGGGCTGGCACAGATACGCAGTATTTT,CASSRTGAGTDTQYF
TRBJ2-5,TRBV18,TRBD2,NA,TGTGCCAGCTCACCACAGGGAGGGCAAGAGACCCAGTACTTC,CASSPQGGQETQYF
TRBJ1-5,TRBV2,NA,few,TGTGCCGGCCGGGGGGGGCGCGGCAATCAGCCCCAGCATTTT,CAGRGGRGNQPQHF
TRBJ1-2,TRBV7-9,NA,NA,TGTGCCATCACGGACGGGAACTATGGCTACACCTTC,CAITDGNYGYTF
TRBJ2-7,TRBV28,NA,few,TGTGCCAGCAGTCAAAGGAGCTTTCCACTCTACGAGCAGTACTTC,CASSQRSFPLYEQYF
TRBJ2-7,TRBV15,TRBD1,NA,TGTGCCACCAGCGAGGACAGGGGCGGCGAGCAGTACTTC,CATSEDRGGEQYF
TRBJ2-3,TRBV7-3,TRBD2,NA,TGTGCCAGCAGCTTCCAGCCGGGACTAGCGTCTGATACGCAGTATTTT,CASSFQPGLASDTQYF
TRBJ1-2,TRBV5-1,TRBD1,NA,TGCGCCAGCGGACAGGGGGGAGGTTATGGCTACACCTTC,CASGQGGGYGYTF
TRBJ1-1,TRBV7-6,TRBD1,NA,TGTGCCAGCGGTAAGACAGGGAGGAACACTGAAGCTTTCTTT,CASGKTGRNTEAFF
TRBJ2-1,TRBV11-3,NA,NA,TGTGCCAGCAGCCGGGTGGGTAGCGCCGCTTCCTACAATGAGCAGTTCTTC,CASSRVGSAASYNEQFF
TRBJ2-7,TRBV11-2,TRBD1,NA,TGTGCCAGCAGCTTTGGACAGGGACGAGAAGAGCAGTACTTC,CASSFGQGREEQYF
TRBJ1-1,TRBV28,NA,few,TGTGCCAGCAATCGAGAGAAGACTGAAGCTTTCTTT,CASNREKTEAFF
TRBJ2-2,TRBV10-1,NA,NA,TGCGCCAGCAGTGAGTTTAGGGGCTTCAACACCGGGGAGCTGTTTTTT,CASSEFRGFNTGELFF
TRBJ2-1,TRBV5-1,NA,NA,TGCGCCAGCAGCTTGGAGCCGGTTATCTACAATGAGCAGTTCTTC,CASSLEPVIYNEQFF
TRBJ2-4,TRBV18,NA,NA,TGTGCCAGCTCACCCCCGGGACTAAACATTCAGTACTTC,CASSPPGLNIQYF
TRBJ2-1,TRBV5-4,TRBD1,NA,TGTGCCAGCAGCTCGGGGACAGGGAAGGCCAATGAGCAGTTCTTC,CASSSGTGKANEQFF
TRBJ1-5,TRBV24-1,NA,NA,TGTGCCACCAGTGACTCTATTCAGCCCCAGCATTTT,CATSDSIQPQHF
TRBJ2-4,TRBV5-1,NA,NA,TGCGCCAGCAGCTTGGCCGGAGGGGCTAACAAAAACATTCAGTACTTC,CASSLAGGANKNIQYF
TRBJ2-7,TRBV4-1,TRBD2,NA,TGCGCCAGCAGCCAAGAAATAGGGCTAGCGGGAGCCGAGCAGTACTTC,CASSQEIGLAGAEQYF
TRBJ1-1,TRBV15,NA,NA,TGTGCCACCAGCTCCACAGGGATCACTGAAGCTTTCTTT,CATSSTGITEAFF
TRBJ1-1,TRBV19,TRBD1,few,TGTGCCAGTAGTCCGACAGGGAGAGGGGTTACTGAAGCTTTCTTT,CASSPTGRGVTEAFF
TRBJ2-1,TRBV19,TRBD2,many,TGTGCCAGTAGTATAGGGGGGAGGGGCCTGTACAATGAGCAGTTCTTC,CASSIGGRGLYNEQFF
TRBJ1-1,TRBV5-5,TRBD1,NA,TGTGCCAGCAGCTACACAGGGGACACTGAAGCTTTCTTT,CASSYTGDTEAFF
TRBJ2-1,TRBV4-1,NA,NA,TGCGCCAGCAGCCAAGATCTCCCGCAGGGTAAGATTGAGCAGTTCTTC,CASSQDLPQGKIEQFF
TRBJ1-5,TRBV6-6,NA,NA,TGTGCCAGCAATCCCCGTGGGAGGAATCAGCCCCAGCATTTT,CASNPRGRNQPQHF
TRBJ2-7,TRBV18,TRBD2,once,TGTGCCAGCTCACCAGTAGGGCGAGCGGGAGGACCCTACGAGCAGTACTTC,CASSPVGRAGGPYEQYF
TRBJ2-5,TRBV5-4,NA,NA,TGTGCCAGCAGCTTGGCGTTGAGGGTGGGGCAAGAGACCCAGTACTTC,CASSLALRVGQETQYF
TRBJ1-1,TRBV2,TRBD1,once,TGTGCCAGCATCCTCAGGGGGACATTTGACACTGAAGCTTTCTTT,CASILRGTFDTEAFF
TRBJ1-5,TRBV5-1,TRBD1,NA,TGCGCCAGCAGCTTATCCGGGACAGGGTCCGGCCAGCCCCAGCATTTT,CASSLSGTGSGQPQHF
TRBJ1-5,TRBV24-1,TRBD1,NA,TGTGCCACCAGTGATCGGGACAGGACGACATTCAATCAGCCCCAGCATTTT,CATSDRDRTTFNQPQHF
TRBJ2-7,TRBV5-1,NA,NA,TGCGCCAGCAGCTTGGGAGGGACACACTCCTACGAGCAGTACTTC,CASSLGGTHSYEQYF
TRBJ2-5,TRBV5-1,TRBD1,NA,TGCGCCAGCAGCTTGGATGGGACAGGACAAGAGACCCAGTACTTC,CASSLDGTGQETQYF
TRBJ2-2,TRBV10-3,TRBD1,NA,TGTGCCATCAGCCCAGGGGGCACCGGGGAGCTGTTTTTT,CAISPGGTGELFF
TRBJ1-2,TRBV5-5,NA,NA,TGTGCCAGCAGCTTGGACAGGTCTAACTATGGCTACACCTTC,CASSLDRSNYGYTF
TRBJ1-4,TRBV3-1/TRBV3-2,NA,few,TGTGCCAGCAGCCGTGGCGGGAGTGCAACTAATGAAAAACTGTTTTTT,CASSRGGSATNEKLFF
TRBJ2-7,TRBV2,TRBD2,NA,TGTGCCAGCAGTGTCATCGCCGATAGCGGGGGTACCTACGAGCAGTACTTC,CASSVIADSGGTYEQYF
TRBJ1-4,TRBV15,NA,NA,TGTGCCACCAGCAGAGCCGGCCAGGCTAATGAAAAACTGTTTTTT,CATSRAGQANEKLFF
TRBJ1-3,TRBV28,NA,NA,TGTGCCACCAAAGGGGGAGGGACACCAGTCTCTGGAAACACCATATATTTT,CATKGGGTPVSGNTIYF
TRBJ2-7,TRBV12-3/TRBV12-4,NA,NA,TGTGCCAGCAGGAGGAGCTCCTACGAGCAGTACTTC,CASRRSSYEQYF
TRBJ1-5,TRBV5-1,NA,NA,TGCGCCAGCAGCATTGCCCCGGAGAATCAGCCCCAGCATTTT,CASSIAPENQPQHF
TRBJ1-1,TRBV28,TRBD1,NA,TGTGCCAGCACCCCTGGACAGGGGAGCACTGAAGCTTTCTTT,CASTPGQGSTEAFF
TRBJ2-5,TRBV6-5,NA,NA,TGTGCCAGCAGTTACTCGATTCCTAGCGTTCTGGAGACCCAGTACTTC,CASSYSIPSVLETQYF
TRBJ2-1,TRBV13,TRBD2,NA,TGTGCCAGCAGCCCAGAGACTAGCCGAAACTACAATGAGCAGTTCTTC,CASSPETSRNYNEQFF
TRBJ2-3,TRBV3-1/TRBV3-2,NA,NA,TGTGCCAGCAGCCAGGGCCTCCCGCTGGATACGCAGTATTTT,CASSQGLPLDTQYF
TRBJ1-3,TRBV4-3,NA,few,TGCGCCAGCAGCCAAGAGCCAGGGGCGGGTGGAAACACCATATATTTT,CASSQEPGAGGNTIYF
TRBJ2-5,TRBV5-1,TRBD2,NA,TGCGCCAGCACCTTAAATAGCGGGAAGCAAGAGACCCAGTACTTC,CASTLNSGKQETQYF
TRBJ1-6,TRBV9,NA,NA,TGTGCCAGCAGCGGACACAGCTCCTATAATTCACCCCTCCACTTT,CASSGHSSYNSPLHF
TRBJ2-3,TRBV14,TRBD2,NA,TGTGCCAGCAGCTCTAGCGGGCCCTCCTACACAGATACGCAGTATTTT,CASSSSGPSYTDTQYF
TRBJ2-7,TRBV5-8,NA,NA,TGTGCCAGCAGCTTAGCCAGGGTTAGGTACGAGCAGTACTTC,CASSLARVRYEQYF
TRBJ1-5,TRBV9,TRBD1,NA,TGTGCCAGCAGCGAGACAGGGGGCAATCAGCCCCAGCATTTT,CASSETGGNQPQHF
TRBJ1-1,TRBV19,TRBD1,NA,TGTGCCAGTAAGGACAGGGTTGGCACTGAAGCTTTCTTT,CASKDRVGTEAFF
TRBJ2-5,TRBV11-1,NA,once,TGTGCCAGCAGCTCCCGACGGACTCAAGAGACCCAGTACTTC,CASSSRRTQETQYF
TRBJ1-1,TRBV5-6,TRBD1,few,TGTGCCAGCAACCCGACAGGGAGGAACACTGAAGCTTTCTTT,CASNPTGRNTEAFF
TRBJ1-2,TRBV14,NA,once,TGTGCCAGCAGCCCCAGGACTCTGGATGGCTACACCTTC,CASSPRTLDGYTF
TRBJ2-7,TRBV12-3/TRBV12-4,TRBD2,NA,TGTGCCAGCGGGGCTAGCGGGAGTTTCGAGCAGTACTTC,CASGASGSFEQYF